The source of this T cell receptor beta chain is a study of control samples from healthy donors and cancer patients. Repertoires were generated with immunoSEQ multiplex PCR, while TCRdb's copy carries only in-frame clones and drops some. In the table there are some 140,000 clones, 88% of which are singletons. The germline V gene encodes CDR1 SGHVS and CDR2 FQNEAQ. The CDR3 is 15 residues long. The J segment lost 3 bases and the V segment lost 7 bases, leaving 9 bases of the junction unmatched. This receptor was taken from a woman in her thirties in good health. The specimen was blood. The chain recombines TRBV7-8 with TRBJ2-7; 10 bases are shared with TRBD1. The CDR3 region is CASILWTGGIYEQYF. Written as DNA, the CDR3 is TGTGCCAGCATCCTTTGGACAGGGGGAATCTACGAGCAGTACTTC.